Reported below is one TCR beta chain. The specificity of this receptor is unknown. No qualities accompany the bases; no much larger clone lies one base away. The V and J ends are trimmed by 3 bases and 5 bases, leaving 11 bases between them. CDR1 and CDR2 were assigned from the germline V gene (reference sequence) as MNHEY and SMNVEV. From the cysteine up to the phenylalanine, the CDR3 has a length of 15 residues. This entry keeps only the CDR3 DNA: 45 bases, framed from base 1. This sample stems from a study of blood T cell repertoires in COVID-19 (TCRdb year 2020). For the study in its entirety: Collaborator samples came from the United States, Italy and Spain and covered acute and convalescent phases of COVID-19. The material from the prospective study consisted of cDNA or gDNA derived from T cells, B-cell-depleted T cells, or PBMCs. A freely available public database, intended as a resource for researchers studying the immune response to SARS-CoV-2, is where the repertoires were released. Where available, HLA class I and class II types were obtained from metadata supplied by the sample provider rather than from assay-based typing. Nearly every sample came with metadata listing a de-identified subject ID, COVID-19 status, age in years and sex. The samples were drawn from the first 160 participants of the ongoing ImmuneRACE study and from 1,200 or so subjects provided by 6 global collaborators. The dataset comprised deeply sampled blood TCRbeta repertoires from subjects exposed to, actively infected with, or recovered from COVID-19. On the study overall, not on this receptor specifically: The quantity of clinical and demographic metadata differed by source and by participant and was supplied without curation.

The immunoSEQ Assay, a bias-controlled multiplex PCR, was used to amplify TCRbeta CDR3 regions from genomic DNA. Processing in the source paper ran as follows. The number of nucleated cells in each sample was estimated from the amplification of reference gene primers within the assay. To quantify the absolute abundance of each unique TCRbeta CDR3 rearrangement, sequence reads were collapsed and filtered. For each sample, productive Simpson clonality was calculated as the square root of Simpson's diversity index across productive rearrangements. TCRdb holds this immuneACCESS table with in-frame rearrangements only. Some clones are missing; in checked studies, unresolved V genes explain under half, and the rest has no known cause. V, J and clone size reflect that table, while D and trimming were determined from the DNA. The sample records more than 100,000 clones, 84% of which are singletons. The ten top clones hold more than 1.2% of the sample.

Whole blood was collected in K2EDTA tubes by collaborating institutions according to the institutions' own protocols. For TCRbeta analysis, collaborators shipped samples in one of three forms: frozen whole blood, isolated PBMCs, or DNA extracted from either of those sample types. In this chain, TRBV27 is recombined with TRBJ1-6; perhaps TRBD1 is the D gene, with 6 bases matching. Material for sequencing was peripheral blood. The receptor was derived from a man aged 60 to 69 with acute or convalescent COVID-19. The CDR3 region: CASSFRGHDNSPLHF. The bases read TGTGCCAGCAGTTTTCGGGGACATGATAATTCACCCCTCCACTTT.